A selection of T cell receptor beta chains follows, all from one sample in a study of CD8 T cells in Susac syndrome. Using its own MiXCR run on the immunoSEQ multiplex PCR reads, TCRdb lists one record per CDR3 protein. The sample gives about 250,000 distinct CDR3 sequences, roughly 95% of which show up once; around 0.072% is in the top ten. The sequenced sample consisted of CD4+ T cells from PBMCs. Source of these receptors: a human donor with multiple sclerosis. CDR3s include the opening cysteine and the closing phenylalanine or tryptophan. A D gene is named only where the DNA matches it firmly. Clone size is not always given. Where it is, it says once, few, many or a class for expanded clones.

CDR3 length: 14; J gene: TRBJ2-1; D gene: -; clone size: -; V gene: TRBV27; CDR3 protein: CASDEGPPYNEQFF; CDR3 DNA: TGTGCCAGCGACGAGGGGCCCCCCTACAATGAGCAGTTCTTC
CDR3 length: 14; J gene: TRBJ2-5; D gene: -; clone size: -; V gene: TRBV6-5; CDR3 protein: CASSASGLQGDQYF; CDR3 DNA: TGTGCCAGCAGTGCGTCGGGACTCCAGGGTGACCAGTACTTC
CDR3 length: 15; J gene: TRBJ2-7; D gene: TRBD2; clone size: -; V gene: TRBV20-1; CDR3 protein: CSARDTSGGPYEQYF; CDR3 DNA: TGCAGTGCTAGAGATACTAGCGGGGGGCCTTACGAGCAGTACTTC
CDR3 length: 15; J gene: TRBJ1-1; D gene: -; clone size: -; V gene: TRBV7-3; CDR3 protein: CASSLTVPMNTEAFF; CDR3 DNA: TGTGCCAGCAGCTTAACCGTACCGATGAACACTGAAGCTTTCTTT
CDR3 length: 14; J gene: TRBJ2-5; D gene: TRBD2; clone size: -; V gene: TRBV5-6; CDR3 protein: CASSLGGGRQTQYF; CDR3 DNA: TGTGCCAGCAGCTTGGGAGGCGGGAGGCAGACCCAGTACTTC
CDR3 length: 13; J gene: TRBJ2-3; D gene: -; clone size: -; V gene: TRBV20-1; CDR3 protein: CSASDFYTDTQYF; CDR3 DNA: TGCAGTGCGTCGGACTTTTACACAGATACGCAGTATTTT
CDR3 length: 16; J gene: TRBJ2-2; D gene: TRBD2; clone size: once; V gene: TRBV19; CDR3 protein: CASSKIGGSDTGELFF; CDR3 DNA: TGTGCCAGTAGTAAGATCGGCGGGAGTGACACCGGGGAGCTGTTTTTT
CDR3 length: 16; J gene: TRBJ2-5; D gene: TRBD1; clone size: -; V gene: TRBV9; CDR3 protein: CASSPRGTGVQETQYF; CDR3 DNA: TGTGCCAGCAGCCCAAGGGGGACAGGGGTCCAAGAGACCCAGTACTTC
CDR3 length: 16; J gene: TRBJ2-2; D gene: TRBD2; clone size: -; V gene: TRBV20-1; CDR3 protein: CSAPVREAPNTGELFF; CDR3 DNA: TGCAGTGCCCCCGTCCGGGAGGCCCCAAACACCGGGGAGCTGTTTTTT
CDR3 length: 19; J gene: TRBJ2-2; D gene: -; clone size: -; V gene: TRBV3-1; CDR3 protein: CASSQDRLRTPPNTGELFF; CDR3 DNA: TGTGCCAGCAGCCAAGATCGTCTTAGGACACCGCCGAACACCGGGGAGCTGTTTTTT
CDR3 length: 15; J gene: TRBJ2-3; D gene: TRBD2; clone size: -; V gene: TRBV19; CDR3 protein: CASTLKGLVTDTQYF; CDR3 DNA: TGTGCCAGTACTTTAAAGGGACTAGTTACAGATACGCAGTATTTT
CDR3 length: 13; J gene: TRBJ1-2; D gene: -; clone size: -; V gene: TRBV2; CDR3 protein: CASTQETAYGYTF; CDR3 DNA: TGTGCCAGCACCCAGGAGACAGCCTATGGCTACACCTTC
CDR3 length: 16; J gene: TRBJ2-1; D gene: TRBD2; clone size: -; V gene: TRBV20-1; CDR3 protein: CSARAYGTSSHNEQFF; CDR3 DNA: TGCAGTGCTAGAGCCTACGGGACTAGCTCCCACAATGAGCAGTTCTTC
CDR3 length: 14; J gene: TRBJ1-2; D gene: -; clone size: -; V gene: TRBV28; CDR3 protein: CASSSAQPTGGYTF; CDR3 DNA: TGTGCCAGCAGTTCCGCGCAACCTACAGGAGGCTACACCTTC
CDR3 length: 14; J gene: TRBJ1-2; D gene: -; clone size: -; V gene: TRBV5-4; CDR3 protein: CASSLVGGRDGYTF; CDR3 DNA: TGTGCCAGCAGCTTGGTGGGGGGGCGCGATGGCTACACCTTC
CDR3 length: 16; J gene: TRBJ2-5; D gene: TRBD2; clone size: few; V gene: TRBV7-2; CDR3 protein: CASSPTTSGFQETQYF; CDR3 DNA: TGTGCCAGCAGCCCGACGACTAGCGGCTTCCAAGAGACCCAGTATTTC
CDR3 length: 15; J gene: TRBJ2-3; D gene: TRBD1; clone size: -; V gene: TRBV24-1; CDR3 protein: CATSDLQTGPDTQYF; CDR3 DNA: TGTGCCACCAGTGATTTGCAGACAGGGCCAGATACGCAGTATTTT
CDR3 length: 14; J gene: TRBJ2-2; D gene: -; clone size: -; V gene: TRBV5-1; CDR3 protein: CASSLELNTGELFF; CDR3 DNA: TGCGCCAGCAGCTTGGAGTTGAACACCGGGGAGCTGTTTTTT